A selection of T cell receptor beta chains follows, all from one sample in a study of blood T cell repertoires in COVID-19. Repertoires were generated with immunoSEQ multiplex PCR, while TCRdb's copy carries only in-frame clones and drops some. Of some 250,000 clones listed, roughly 89% are singletons. The sequenced material came from PBMCs or T cells enriched from blood (not recorded which). These receptors were collected from a woman aged 30 to 39 with acute COVID-19. The CDR3 runs from the conserved cysteine through the conserved F or W. The D gene is left open where the match is weak. Rows give clone size only sometimes, using once, few, many, or a class for an expanded clone.

V gene	clone size	J gene	D gene	CDR3 protein	CDR3 DNA
TRBV18	.	TRBJ1-4	.	CASSPGGTGEKLFF	TGTGCCAGCTCACCCGGGGGAACGGGTGAAAAACTGTTTTTT
TRBV28	.	TRBJ1-1	TRBD1	CASSGQEFQAFF	TGTGCCAGCAGTGGACAGGAGTTCCAAGCTTTCTTT
TRBV2	.	TRBJ1-4	TRBD1	CASTDRGPDEKLFF	TGTGCCAGCACAGACAGGGGGCCGGATGAAAAACTGTTTTTT
TRBV19	.	TRBJ2-2	TRBD1	CASSILGVGGLPFNTGELFF	TGTGCCAGTAGTATCTTGGGTGTAGGGGGCCTTCCCTTCAACACCGGGGAGCTGTTTTTT
TRBV7-6	.	TRBJ1-2	TRBD1	CASSEQGGPYGYTF	TGTGCCAGCAGCGAACAGGGGGGCCCCTATGGCTACACCTTC
TRBV7-2	.	TRBJ2-7	TRBD2	CASSSLAGGVYEQYF	TGTGCCAGCAGCTCACTAGCGGGGGGCGTCTACGAGCAGTACTTC
TRBV7-2	.	TRBJ1-6	TRBD1	CASSLQQGDNSPLHF	TGTGCCAGCAGTCTCCAGCAGGGGGACAATTCACCCCTCCACTTT
TRBV9	.	TRBJ1-1	TRBD1	CASSGEGGRGTITEAFF	TGTGCCAGCAGCGGAGAAGGGGGCCGAGGAACTATCACTGAAGCTTTCTTT
TRBV7-9	.	TRBJ2-1	TRBD1	CASSSPGQGAREQFF	TGTGCCAGCAGCTCTCCGGGACAGGGGGCACGGGAGCAGTTCTTC
TRBV18	.	TRBJ2-1	TRBD1	CASSPSGQGTEQFF	TGTGCCAGCTCACCCTCCGGACAGGGGACCGAGCAGTTCTTC
TRBV29-1	.	TRBJ1-1	TRBD1	CSAYRDRGEAFF	TGCAGCGCTTACAGGGACAGGGGTGAAGCTTTCTTT
TRBV5-1	.	TRBJ2-5	TRBD2	CASSLGLWTSEGQETQYF	TGCGCCAGCAGCTTGGGACTTTGGACTAGCGAGGGTCAAGAGACCCAGTACTTC
TRBV30	.	TRBJ1-1	.	CAWRAFYTAIEAFF	TGTGCCTGGAGGGCCTTTTACACAGCAATTGAAGCTTTCTTT
TRBV18	.	TRBJ2-7	.	CASSPPSRTGIAYEQYF	TGTGCCAGCTCACCACCAAGTCGCACAGGGATTGCCTACGAGCAGTACTTC
TRBV7-3	.	TRBJ2-1	TRBD2	CASSILAGGYNEQFF	TGTGCCAGCAGCATCCTAGCGGGGGGCTACAATGAGCAGTTCTTC
TRBV9	.	TRBJ1-2	TRBD1	CASSGTATNYGYTF	TGTGCCAGCTCGGGGACAGCCACTAACTATGGCTACACCTTC
TRBV9	.	TRBJ2-7	TRBD1	CASSASYGTGVYEQYF	TGTGCCAGCAGCGCCTCGTACGGGACAGGGGTTTACGAGCAGTACTTC
TRBV2	.	TRBJ1-2	TRBD1	CASISGTGVYGYTF	TGTGCCAGTATTTCCGGGACAGGGGTCTATGGCTACACCTTC
TRBV7-9	few	TRBJ1-1	TRBD1	CASSRNLQGAGEAFF	TGTGCCAGCAGCCGGAACCTTCAGGGGGCCGGTGAAGCTTTCTTT
TRBV7-9	.	TRBJ1-1	.	CASSLDSPSNTEAFF	TGTGCCAGCAGCTTGGACAGCCCTTCGAACACTGAAGCTTTCTTT
TRBV20-1	.	TRBJ1-5	.	CSASTGVGQPQHF	TGCAGTGCTAGTACCGGGGTGGGTCAGCCCCAGCATTTT
TRBV5-1	once	TRBJ1-1	.	CASSLDQGRTEAFF	TGCGCCAGCAGCTTGGATCAGGGAAGGACTGAAGCTTTCTTT
TRBV6-5	.	TRBJ1-2	TRBD1	CASSSTGVGGYTF	TGTGCCAGCAGCTCGACAGGGGTGGGCGGCTACACCTTC
TRBV15	.	TRBJ1-1	.	CATSRVRGNTEAFF	TGTGCCACCAGCAGAGTAAGGGGGAACACTGAAGCTTTCTTT
TRBV7-9	.	TRBJ2-3	TRBD1	CASSLGDRITDTQYF	TGTGCCAGCAGCTTAGGGGACAGAATCACAGATACGCAGTATTTT
TRBV7-9	.	TRBJ1-2	.	CASSLDPPGIANYGYTF	TGTGCCAGCAGCTTAGATCCCCCAGGAATTGCTAACTATGGCTACACCTTC
TRBV9	.	TRBJ2-1	.	CASTITDNEQFF	TGTGCCAGCACCATTACAGACAATGAGCAGTTCTTC
TRBV10-3	.	TRBJ2-3	.	CAIRRDGTARDTQYF	TGTGCCATCAGACGGGACGGGACTGCTAGGGATACGCAGTATTTT
TRBV6-5	.	TRBJ1-4	.	CASSQDRGTNEKLFF	TGTGCCAGCAGCCAAGACAGAGGAACTAATGAAAAACTGTTTTTT
TRBV11-2	.	TRBJ2-1	TRBD2	CASSRELAGGMNNEQFF	TGTGCCAGCAGCCGCGAACTAGCGGGGGGGATGAACAATGAGCAGTTCTTC
TRBV6-5	.	TRBJ2-1	.	CAIDRGISSYNEQFF	TGTGCCATCGATCGGGGAATAAGCTCCTACAATGAGCAGTTCTTC
TRBV6-5	.	TRBJ1-5	.	CASSTGSQPQHF	TGTGCCAGCAGTACAGGGAGTCAGCCCCAGCATTTT
TRBV9	.	TRBJ2-7	TRBD1	CASSAVGQGVGEQYF	TGTGCCAGCAGCGCGGTGGGACAGGGGGTAGGCGAGCAGTACTTC
TRBV15	.	TRBJ1-1	TRBD1	CATSGDRVPEAFF	TGTGCCACCAGCGGCGACAGGGTCCCTGAAGCTTTCTTT
TRBV3-1/TRBV3-2	once	TRBJ2-3	.	CASSQAGWADTQYF	TGTGCCAGCAGCCAGGCCGGGTGGGCAGATACGCAGTATTTT
TRBV6-2/TRBV6-3	once	TRBJ1-5	TRBD1	CASSFLIRDRGFLNQPQHF	TGTGCCAGCAGCTTTCTAATCCGGGACAGGGGGTTTCTCAATCAGCCCCAGCATTTT
TRBV7-9	.	TRBJ1-1	.	CASSPRGAANTEAFF	TGTGCCAGCAGCCCGCGGGGGGCGGCGAACACTGAAGCTTTCTTT
TRBV12-5	.	TRBJ1-6	.	CASGLDRNSPLHF	TGTGCTAGTGGCCTCGACAGGAATTCACCCCTCCACTTT
TRBV2	.	TRBJ1-1	TRBD1	CASVRQGDTEAFF	TGTGCCAGCGTCCGACAGGGAGACACTGAAGCTTTCTTT
TRBV5-4	.	TRBJ2-7	TRBD2	CASSLLAGGLYEQYF	TGTGCCAGCAGCTTGTTGGCGGGGGGGCTCTACGAGCAGTACTTC
TRBV30	.	TRBJ2-7	.	CAWSWGADEQYF	TGTGCCTGGAGCTGGGGCGCCGACGAGCAGTACTTC
TRBV9	.	TRBJ2-7	TRBD1	CASSEKGQGIRLEQYF	TGTGCCAGCAGCGAGAAGGGACAGGGGATTCGTCTCGAGCAGTACTTC
TRBV19	.	TRBJ2-3	.	CASSIGRTDTQYF	TGTGCCAGTAGTATAGGTCGGACAGATACGCAGTATTTT
TRBV7-3	.	TRBJ2-1	.	CASSLGIDNNEQFF	TGTGCCAGCAGCTTAGGTATCGACAACAATGAGCAGTTCTTC
TRBV19	.	TRBJ1-6	TRBD1	CASSAGTELNSPLHF	TGTGCCAGTAGTGCCGGGACAGAGTTAAATTCACCCCTCCACTTT
TRBV6-1	.	TRBJ2-6	.	CASSGAKFSGANVLTF	TGTGCCAGCAGTGGGGCGAAGTTCTCTGGGGCCAACGTCCTGACTTTC
TRBV5-1	.	TRBJ2-1	.	CASSLDSWRGNYNEQFF	TGCGCCAGCAGCTTGGACTCTTGGAGGGGCAACTACAATGAGCAGTTCTTC
TRBV9	once	TRBJ2-2	.	CASNRDTGELFF	TGTGCCAGCAACAGGGACACCGGGGAGCTGTTTTTT
TRBV4-1	.	TRBJ2-7	TRBD1	CASSQEVNRGYEQYF	TGCGCCAGCAGCCAAGAGGTAAACAGGGGCTACGAGCAGTACTTC
TRBV28	.	TRBJ2-7	.	CASSRRPTYEQYF	TGTGCCAGCAGTAGGAGACCAACCTACGAGCAGTACTTC
TRBV6-5	.	TRBJ1-2	TRBD1	CASRGGQGYGYTF	TGTGCCAGCAGAGGGGGCCAGGGGTATGGCTACACCTTC